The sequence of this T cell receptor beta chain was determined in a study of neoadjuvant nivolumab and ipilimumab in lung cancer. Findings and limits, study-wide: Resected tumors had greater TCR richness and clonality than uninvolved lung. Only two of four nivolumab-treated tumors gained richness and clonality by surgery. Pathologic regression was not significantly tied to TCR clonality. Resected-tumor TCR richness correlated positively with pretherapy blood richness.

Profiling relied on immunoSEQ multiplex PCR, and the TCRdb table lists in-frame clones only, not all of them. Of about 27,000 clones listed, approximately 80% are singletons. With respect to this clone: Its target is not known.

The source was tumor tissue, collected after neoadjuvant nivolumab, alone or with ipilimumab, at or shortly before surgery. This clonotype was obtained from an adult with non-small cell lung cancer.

DNA for the CDR3: TGTGCCTGGAGTGTAGGAGGTAACAATGAGCAGTTCTTC. It specifies CAWSVGGNNEQFF. This sequence joins TRBV30 and TRBJ2-1; the D gene is possibly TRBD2 (5 bases). The CDR3 extends over 13 amino acids. V was shortened by 0 bases and J by 5 bases, with 8 bases between the two germline ends. Germline V gene data show CDR1 as GTSNPN and CDR2 as SVGIG (reference sequence).